This note documents a single T cell receptor beta chain sequence. Its antigen remains unidentified. The sample is drawn from a study of T cell repertoires in cytomegalovirus infection. At the level of the study: Recently identified HLA-C-restricted CMV epitopes and well-studied HLA-B-restricted CMV epitopes were used by the study.

TCRdb independently ran MiXCR on the reads; one entry per CDR3 protein. The sample consists of hundreds of thousands of distinct CDR3 sequences, under 45% of them appearing once. Study-wide results and caveats: It was HLA-C-restricted CMV-specific TCR beta clonotypes that dominated the response ex vivo.

This CDR3 comprises 16 residues. Germline CDR1 reads LNHDA; CDR2 reads SQIVND (reference sequence). V lost 5 bases to trimming and J lost 1 base; unmatched junction nucleotides: 6. The sequencing here drew on cultured PBMCs, taken from culture after CMV antigen stimulation. The rearrangement joins TRBV19 to TRBJ2-3, with 10 bases matching TRBD2. This TCR derives from a human donor in good health (CMV status not recorded). Some clones in this sample may be carry-over from other donors' samples. CDR3 in amino acids: CASSARGTSGTDTQYF. In DNA, the CDR3 is TGTGCCAGTAGTGCAAGGGGGACTAGCGGCACAGATACGCAGTATTTT.